The sequence of this TCR beta chain was determined in a study of Ad26.COV2.S vaccination and SARS-CoV-2 variants. With regard to this clone: Its antigen is still unknown.

CDR1 and CDR2 from the germline V gene are SGHNT and YENEEA. CDR3 length: 16 amino acids. V was shortened by 1 base and J by 2 bases, with 14 bases between the two germline ends. Study-wide points: It was found that vaccine and placebo recipients had similar non-spike TCR breadth. Possible underestimation of total T cell responses by the TCR breadth and depth analyses was noted.

Some clones are missing from TCRdb's copy, which holds only in-frame ones; the method was immunoSEQ multiplex PCR. Of around 500,000 clones listed, 80% to 90% were seen once; the top ten hold 1.5% to 2%. Treatment: roughly 19 received Ad26.COV2.S at low or high dose, single or two shots; about 5 received placebo; per-sample allocation not given. At day 63 after the first vaccine or placebo injection, samples were drawn. This specimen consisted of peripheral blood, obtained in a trial of Ad26.COV2.S vaccine versus placebo. The rearrangement uses TRBV11-3 and TRBJ2-5, with a possible D match to TRBD2 (6 bases). The receptor was isolated from a person between 18 and 60 years old who received the Ad26.COV2.S COVID-19 vaccine or a placebo. The CDR3 region has the DNA TGTGCCAGCAGCTTAGGGCAGGCGGGGCAGCAAGAGACCCAGTACTTC. This translates into CASSLGQAGQQETQYF.